The 20 T cell receptor beta chains listed next were all sequenced from one sample in a study of graft-versus-host responses after intestinal transplantation. For these receptors, no antigen is known. The method was immunoSEQ multiplex PCR; TCRdb's version includes in-frame clones alone and lacks a portion of them. The data show some 120,000 clones, less than 95% seen once. Sequenced here: unstimulated CD4+ T cells sorted from spleen or lymph node cells, sampled before intestinal transplant. Receptor source: a human donor who received an intestinal transplant.

In this sample, this clone turned up once. The chain has TRBV6-1 and TRBJ1-5; 8 positions match TRBD1. The CDR3 consists of 15 residues. Germline CDR1 MNHNS, CDR2 SASEGT. V dropped 3 bases and J dropped 4; count of bases not matched to a gene: 5. The CDR3 sequence: CASSEQQGANQPQHF. CDR3 bases: TGTGCCAGCAGTGAGCAGCAGGGGGCTAATCAGCCCCAGCATTTT.

The V gene is TRBV7-2, the J gene TRBJ1-1; D may be TRBD1 (5 bases). Germline lookup yields CDR1 SGHTA and CDR2 FQGNSA. The CDR3 sequence is 14 residues long. Trimming took 4 bases from V and 7 from J, leaving 16 bases between them. CDR3 DNA: TGTGCCAGCAGCTCCGTATCATCCAGGGATGAAGCTTTCTTT. This gives the protein CASSSVSSRDEAFF.

This clone occurred once. V usage is TRBV28 and J usage is TRBJ1-2; maybe TRBD1 (6 bases). The V and J ends lost 6 bases and 4 bases respectively, with 12 bases between them. The length of the CDR3 is 13 residues. Germline V lookup: CDR1 MDHEN, CDR2 SYDVKM. The CDR3 is CASSLQGGYGYTF. CDR3 in DNA: TGTGCCAGCAGCCTACAGGGTGGCTATGGCTACACCTTC.

The chain has TRBV11-2 and TRBJ1-1; maybe TRBD1 (6 bases). The CDR3 has 16 amino acids. The germline V gene encodes CDR1 SGHAT and CDR2 FQNNGV. V was trimmed by 5 bases and J by 7 bases, leaving 23 bases between them. CDR3 protein: CASSTKGVGAAFEAFF. CDR3 DNA sequence: TGTGCCAGCAGCACTAAGGGAGTGGGGGCCGCCTTTGAAGCTTTCTTT.

The V gene is TRBV13, the J gene TRBJ2-1; TRBD2 agrees at 8 bases. CDR1 is PRHDT and CDR2 is FYEKMQ in the germline V gene (reference sequence). The CDR3 sequence is 14 residues long. After removal of 7 bases from V and 6 bases from J, the junction contained 8 bases not matched to a gene. CDR3 sequence: CASTLGTRGNEQFF. The CDR3 region has the DNA TGTGCCAGCACCTTGGGGACTAGGGGCAATGAGCAGTTCTTC. Full variable domain (rest looked up from reference TRBV13 and TRBJ2-1): AAGVIQSPRHLIKEKRETATLKCYPIPRHDTVYWYQQGPGQDPQFLISFYEKMQSDKGSIPDRFSAQQFSDYHSELNMSSLELGDSALYFCASTLGTRGNEQFFGPGTRLTVL.

The gene calls are TRBV6-5 and TRBJ1-1; D ambiguous. The germline CDR1 and CDR2 sequences are MNHEY and SVGAGI. The CDR3 extends over 14 amino acids. With 6 bases removed from V and 1 base from J, the gap between germline ends came to 12 bases. The CDR3 DNA reads as TGTGCCAGCAGAAGAGACGGCGGGAACACTGAAGCTTTCTTT. Translating gives CASRRDGGNTEAFF.

The V call is TRBV7-2, the J call TRBJ2-7; D is perhaps TRBD2 (6 bases). The CDR3 spans 13 residues. Germline CDR1 reads SGHTA; CDR2 reads FQGNSA. The V end lost 1 base, the J end lost 3 bases, and 7 bases lay between the germline ends. CDR3 sequence: CASSLEAGYEQYF. The CDR3 region has the DNA TGTGCCAGCAGCTTAGAAGCGGGCTACGAGCAGTACTTC. The full variable domain, in which reference TRBV7-2 and TRBJ2-7 provide the parts outside the CDR3, is GAGVSQSPSNKVTEKGKDVELRCDPISGHTALYWYRQSLGQGLEFLIYFQGNSAPDKSGLPSDRFSAERTGGSVSTLTIQRTQQEDSAVYLCASSLEAGYEQYFGPGTRLTVT.

The chain has TRBV7-2 and TRBJ2-5; D is undetermined. The last part of the DNA fits TRBJ2-7 better; the J call may be wrong. The length of the CDR3 is 12 residues. CDR1 is SGHTA, CDR2 FQGNSA, per germline. CDR3 sequence reads: CASSLPSYEQYF. CDR3 sequence (DNA): TGTGCCAGCAGCCTACCCTCCTACGAGCAGTACTTC.

The rearrangement links TRBV4-3 to TRBJ2-3, with 11 bases that match TRBD2. Germline loops: CDR1 LGHNA, CDR2 YSLEER. This CDR3 is built from 16 residues. J gave up 3 bases and V 0 bases, and 2 bases lay outside the gene matches. The CDR3 sequence: CASSQDTSGGTDTQYF. The CDR3 DNA follows: TGCGCCAGCAGCCAAGATACTAGCGGGGGTACAGATACGCAGTATTTT.

CDR3 in amino acids: CASSPAPGQSNYGYTF. The CDR3 DNA reads as TGCGCCAGCAGCCCGGCCCCTGGACAGAGCAACTATGGCTACACCTTC. The chain has TRBV5-1 and TRBJ1-2, with D perhaps matching TRBD1 (6 bases). The CDR3 covers 16 residues. Germline V gene lookup returns CDR1 SGHRS and CDR2 YFSETQ. Trimming removed 4 bases from V and 2 bases from J, with 18 bases in between. The entire variable domain, with the rest obtained from reference TRBV5-1 and TRBJ1-2, is as follows: KAGVTQTPRYLIKTRGQQVTLSCSPISGHRSVSWYQQTPGQGLQFLFEYFSETQRNKGNFPGRFSGRQFSNSRSEMNVSTLELGDSALYLCASSPAPGQSNYGYTFGSGTRLTVV.

This clone was counted once. The chain links TRBV7-2 to TRBJ2-3, with 7 nucleotides matching TRBD2. Germline V lookup: CDR1 SGHTA, CDR2 FQGNSA. The CDR3 is 14 residues long. With V trimmed by 4 bases and J by 6 bases, 7 bases remained unmatched. CDR3 amino acids: CASSSRTRTDTQYF. DNA of the CDR3: TGTGCCAGCAGCTCCCGGACTAGAACGGATACGCAGTATTTT. The full variable domain, in which reference TRBV7-2 and TRBJ2-3 provide the parts outside the CDR3, is GAGVSQSPSNKVTEKGKDVELRCDPISGHTALYWYRQSLGQGLEFLIYFQGNSAPDKSGLPSDRFSAERTGGSVSTLTIQRTQQEDSAVYLCASSSRTRTDTQYFGPGTRLTVL.

The V gene is TRBV19, the J gene TRBJ2-5, with TRBD2 identical over 12 bases. This CDR3 has 15 amino acids. J gave up 2 bases and V 7 bases, and 5 bases lay outside the gene matches. Looked up from germline, CDR1 is LNHDA and CDR2 is SQIVND (reference sequence). CDR3: CASKTSGGDQETQYF. DNA for the CDR3: TGTGCCAGTAAGACTAGCGGGGGAGATCAAGAGACCCAGTACTTC. Looking up the rest from reference TRBV19 and TRBJ2-5 gives the full variable domain: DGGITQSPKYLFRKEGQNVTLSCEQNLNHDAMYWYRQDPGQGLRLIYYSQIVNDFQKGDIAEGYSVSREKKESFPLTVTSAQKNPTAFYLCASKTSGGDQETQYFGPGTRLLVL.

The chain is built from TRBV2 and TRBJ2-7, with 13 positions matching TRBD2. V lost 8 bases and J lost 4; bases outside the gene matches: 14. The CDR3 loop spans 17 amino acids. Per germline, CDR1 SNHLY and CDR2 FYNNEI. CDR3 DNA sequence: TGTGCCAGCCGCGATTACCTCCCGGGACTAGCGGGGTACGAGCAGTACTTC. It encodes CASRDYLPGLAGYEQYF.

This clone was seen a single time. V usage is TRBV28 and J usage is TRBJ1-2, with TRBD1 identical over 7 bases. V trimming: 5 bases; J trimming: 12 bases; junction bases outside the gene matches: 12. The CDR3 has 13 residues. Germline CDR1 reads MDHEN; CDR2 reads SYDVKM. This CDR3 is CASSTPPGGIHTF. The CDR3 nucleotides are TGTGCCAGCAGTACCCCCCCAGGGGGGATCCACACCTTC.

This clone was detected a few times. This sequence joins TRBV6-4 and TRBJ1-1; D remains ambiguous. With 2 bases removed from V and 1 base from J, the gap between germline ends came to 8 bases. Germline-derived CDR1 and CDR2 are MRHNA and SNTAGT. CDR3 size: 14 residues. CDR3 bases: TGTGCCAGCAGTGACAGGGAGAGGAACACTGAAGCTTTCTTT. Protein: CASSDRERNTEAFF.

The chain has TRBV28 and TRBJ2-3; 13 positions match TRBD2. Germline V gene sequence: CDR1 MDHEN, CDR2 SYDVKM. The CDR3 consists of 22 residues. The V segment lost 7 bases and the J segment 2 bases; nucleotides outside the gene matches: 24. As DNA, the CDR3 is TGTGCCAGCACCCTACGGCGGACTAGCGGGAGAGTTTTTGTCGCTGACACAGATACGCAGTATTTT. Translated, it gives CASTLRRTSGRVFVADTDTQYF.

This chain links TRBV15 with TRBJ1-2; the D gene is possibly TRBD1 (6 bases). The CDR3 has 17 residues. Germline CDR1 LNHNV, CDR2 YYDKDF (reference sequence). Between the trimmed V and J ends, which lost 5 bases and 7 bases, there was a span of 26 bases. The CDR3, as DNA: TGTGCCACCAGCGTAGGATTGGCTCAGGGGCCCCAGGGTGGCTACACCTTC. Translating it yields CATSVGLAQGPQGGYTF.

The chain uses TRBV6-5 and TRBJ1-2, with D unresolved. This CDR3 contains 13 residues. V dropped 2 bases and J dropped 2 bases, with 6 bases sitting between them. Germline assignment: CDR1 MNHEY and CDR2 SVGAGI. The CDR3 loop is CASSYGLNYGYTF. As DNA, the CDR3 is TGTGCCAGCAGTTACGGCCTCAACTATGGCTACACCTTC.

The V and J genes are TRBV27 and TRBJ1-5; TRBD1 might be the D (6 bases). Looked up from germline, CDR1 is MNHEY and CDR2 is SMNVEV (reference sequence). This CDR3 has 14 residues. V lost 10 bases and J lost 3, with 16 bases in between. CDR3 sequence reads: CATKRTEDNQPQHF. In nucleotides, the CDR3 is TGTGCCACAAAACGGACAGAGGACAATCAGCCCCAGCATTTT.

This chain connects TRBV7-6 to TRBJ2-3; TRBD2 is a possible D gene (5 bases). The length of the CDR3 is 13 residues. Per the germline V gene, CDR1 is SGHVS and CDR2 is FNYEAQ. V lost 6 bases to trimming and J lost 0 bases, with 7 bases between them. The CDR3 DNA reads TGTGCCAGCAGGCTAGCCAGCACAGATACGCAGTATTTT. Encoded protein: CASRLASTDTQYF.